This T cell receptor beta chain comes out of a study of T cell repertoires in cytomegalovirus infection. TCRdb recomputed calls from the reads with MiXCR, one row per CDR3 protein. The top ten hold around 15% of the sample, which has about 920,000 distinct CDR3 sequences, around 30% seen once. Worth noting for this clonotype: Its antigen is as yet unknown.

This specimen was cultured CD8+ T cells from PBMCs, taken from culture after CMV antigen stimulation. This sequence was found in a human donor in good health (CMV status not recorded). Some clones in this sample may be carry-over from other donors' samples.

The CDR3 here is CASSLGAGGDPYGYTF. Written as DNA, the CDR3 is TGTGCCAGCAGTTTAGGGGCAGGGGGCGACCCCTATGGCTACACCTTC. The chain has TRBV27 and TRBJ1-2; the match to TRBD1 covers 8 bases. J lost 4 bases, V lost 2 bases, and 9 bases had no gene match. From germline, CDR1 is MNHEY and CDR2 SMNVEV (reference sequence). This CDR3 has 16 residues.